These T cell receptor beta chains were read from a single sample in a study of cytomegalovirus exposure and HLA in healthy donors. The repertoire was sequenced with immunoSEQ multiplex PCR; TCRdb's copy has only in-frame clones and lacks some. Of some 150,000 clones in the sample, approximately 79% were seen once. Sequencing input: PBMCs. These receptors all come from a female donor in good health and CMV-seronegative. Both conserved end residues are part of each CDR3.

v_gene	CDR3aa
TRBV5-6	CASSLRDRGTPREQFF
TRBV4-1	CASSQEVGGGTEAFF
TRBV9	CASTTVGGEGTQYF
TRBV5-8	CASSRGTGGQPQHF
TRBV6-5	CASRKGQANEQYF
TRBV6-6	CASRRDIGEKLFF
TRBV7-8	CASSSNLGTAVYEQYF
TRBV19	CASSISRQGTGELFF
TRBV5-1	CASTVEGGYGYTF
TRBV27	CASTAKRGGHEQFF
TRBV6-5	CASSPPAGANVLTF
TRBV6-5	CASSYSSGRAHEQFF
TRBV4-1	CASSQDSIQGSSYTF
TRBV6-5	CASSFQGNYEQYF
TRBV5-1	CASSPGQGAGEQYF
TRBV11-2	CASSLNNRRNTEAFF
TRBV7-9	CASSPGQTLNF
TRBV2	CASSVDSGSYNEQFF
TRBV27	CASSLSSGISRTRTDTQYF
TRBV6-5	CASSSLGLNTGELFF
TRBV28	CAAHIQGANTEAFF
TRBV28	CASSLRREWGEQYF
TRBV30	CAWSWGGTQYF
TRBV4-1	CASSQGVNRASGELFF
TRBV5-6	CASSLYLGRVQNNSPLHF